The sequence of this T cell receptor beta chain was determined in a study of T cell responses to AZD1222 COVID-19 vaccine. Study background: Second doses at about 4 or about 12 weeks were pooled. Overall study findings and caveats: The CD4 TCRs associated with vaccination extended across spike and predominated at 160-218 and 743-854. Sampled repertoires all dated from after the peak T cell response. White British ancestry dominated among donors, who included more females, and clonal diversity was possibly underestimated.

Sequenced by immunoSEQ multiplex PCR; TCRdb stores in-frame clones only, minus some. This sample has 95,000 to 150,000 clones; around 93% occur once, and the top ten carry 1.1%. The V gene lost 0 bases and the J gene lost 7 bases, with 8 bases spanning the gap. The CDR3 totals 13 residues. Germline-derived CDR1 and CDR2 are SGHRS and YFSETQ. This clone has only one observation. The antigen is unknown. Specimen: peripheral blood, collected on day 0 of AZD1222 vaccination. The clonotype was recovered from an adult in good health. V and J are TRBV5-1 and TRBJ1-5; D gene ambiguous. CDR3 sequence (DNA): TGCGCCAGCAGCTTGGGTCTGGGGCAGCCCCAGCATTTT. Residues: CASSLGLGQPQHF.